This T cell receptor beta chain derives from a study of blood T cells in healthy people across ages. On this clonotype: Its antigen is still unknown.

A sample-barcoded 5' primer and a J-beta primer mix were used in a second PCR of roughly 6 to 12 cycles. MiXCR, applied by TCRdb to the 5' RACE reads, yields one record per CDR3 protein. The data show about 640,000 distinct CDR3 sequences, 58% seen once. V lost 6 bases, J lost 5 bases, and 12 bases stayed unmatched. Per the germline V gene, CDR1 is DFQATT and CDR2 is SNEGSKA (reference sequence). There are 15 residues in the CDR3. Points from the study as a whole: Significant beta diversity loss was already apparent by age around 40, declining roughly linearly.

The genes are TRBV20-1 and TRBJ2-3; TRBD2 agrees at 9 bases. The source material was blood. This clonotype was sampled from a man aged 55-75 years in good health. The CDR3 nucleotides are TGCAGTGCAACCCGGGGGGGACTAGCCCGAGATACGCAGTATTTT. Protein product: CSATRGGLARDTQYF.